Listed below are T cell receptor beta chains from one sample, sequenced in a study of blood T cell repertoires in COVID-19. The data were produced by immunoSEQ multiplex PCR, yet TCRdb's version contains in-frame clones alone and is incomplete. The sample contains fewer than 300,000 clones, about four fifths of which appear only once. The sample was peripheral blood. Receptor source: a human donor with COVID-19, enrolled during active disease. The donor label of this sample is uncertain. Each CDR3 is given with its conserved first and last residue. Fields, in order: J gene, D gene, clone size, V gene, CDR3 protein, CDR3 DNA. D genes are given only for firm matches. The size field is filled for only some rows; it gives once, few, many or a size class.

j_call: TRBJ2-7
d_call: TRBD2
clone_size: -
v_call: TRBV10-2
cdr3_aa: CASRLAGGNDEQYF
cdr3_nt: TGCGCCAGCAGACTAGCGGGAGGTAACGACGAGCAGTACTTC

j_call: TRBJ2-1
d_call: TRBD2
clone_size: once
v_call: TRBV2
cdr3_aa: CASVAGLSYNEQFF
cdr3_nt: TGTGCCAGCGTAGCGGGGCTCTCCTACAATGAGCAGTTCTTC

j_call: TRBJ2-2
d_call: -
clone_size: -
v_call: TRBV9
cdr3_aa: CASGRGIGTGELFF
cdr3_nt: TGTGCCAGCGGACGGGGGATCGGCACCGGGGAGCTGTTTTTT

j_call: TRBJ1-4
d_call: -
clone_size: -
v_call: TRBV28
cdr3_aa: CASSRPPGGLNEKLFF
cdr3_nt: TGTGCCAGCAGCCGCCCACCGGGCGGGTTGAATGAAAAACTGTTTTTT

j_call: TRBJ2-2
d_call: TRBD2
clone_size: -
v_call: TRBV9
cdr3_aa: CASSVGGSGGELFF
cdr3_nt: TGTGCCAGCAGCGTAGGCGGGAGTGGCGGGGAGCTGTTTTTT

j_call: TRBJ2-2
d_call: TRBD2
clone_size: -
v_call: TRBV2
cdr3_aa: CASNWREGDTGELFF
cdr3_nt: TGTGCCAGCAACTGGCGGGAGGGGGACACCGGGGAGCTGTTTTTT

j_call: TRBJ2-7
d_call: -
clone_size: -
v_call: TRBV21-1
cdr3_aa: CAPTGWDEQYF
cdr3_nt: TGTGCCCCAACAGGGTGGGACGAGCAGTACTTC

j_call: TRBJ2-5
d_call: -
clone_size: -
v_call: TRBV3-1/TRBV3-2
cdr3_aa: CASSQEAQETQYF
cdr3_nt: TGTGCCAGCAGCCAAGAGGCCCAAGAGACCCAGTACTTC

j_call: TRBJ1-1
d_call: -
clone_size: -
v_call: TRBV7-9
cdr3_aa: CASSPGAEAFF
cdr3_nt: TGTGCCAGCAGCCCCGGGGCTGAAGCTTTCTTT

j_call: TRBJ1-5
d_call: -
clone_size: -
v_call: TRBV27
cdr3_aa: CASSLSNRREALRHF
cdr3_nt: TGTGCCAGCAGTTTATCGAATCGTCGGGAGGCCCTTAGGCATTTT

j_call: TRBJ1-6
d_call: TRBD1
clone_size: once
v_call: TRBV18
cdr3_aa: CASSPTGIDSPLHF
cdr3_nt: TGTGCCAGCTCACCGACAGGGATTGATTCACCCCTCCACTTT

j_call: TRBJ2-7
d_call: TRBD1
clone_size: -
v_call: TRBV7-9
cdr3_aa: CASSIATGGHEQYF
cdr3_nt: TGTGCCAGCAGCATAGCGACAGGGGGCCACGAGCAGTACTTC

j_call: TRBJ2-3
d_call: TRBD2
clone_size: once
v_call: TRBV10-3
cdr3_aa: CAINAGGPDTQYF
cdr3_nt: TGTGCCATCAACGCGGGAGGGCCGGATACGCAGTATTTT

j_call: TRBJ2-1
d_call: TRBD2
clone_size: -
v_call: TRBV6-4
cdr3_aa: CASSKNSGRGYNEQFF
cdr3_nt: TGTGCCAGCAGTAAAAATAGCGGGAGGGGGTACAATGAGCAGTTCTTC

j_call: TRBJ1-3
d_call: TRBD1
clone_size: -
v_call: TRBV5-5
cdr3_aa: CASSRSGGAGNTIYF
cdr3_nt: TGTGCCAGCAGCCGGTCAGGGGGCGCTGGAAACACCATATATTTT

j_call: TRBJ1-1
d_call: -
clone_size: -
v_call: TRBV11-3
cdr3_aa: CASSWTVNTEAFF
cdr3_nt: TGTGCCAGCAGCTGGACTGTGAACACTGAAGCTTTCTTT

j_call: TRBJ1-1
d_call: -
clone_size: once
v_call: TRBV5-1
cdr3_aa: CASSLETANTEAFF
cdr3_nt: TGCGCCAGCAGCTTGGAAACAGCGAACACTGAAGCTTTCTTT

j_call: TRBJ2-6
d_call: -
clone_size: -
v_call: TRBV25-1
cdr3_aa: CASSELGTDIPGANVLTF
cdr3_nt: TGTGCCAGCAGTGAATTAGGGACTGACATACCTGGGGCCAACGTCCTGACTTTC

j_call: TRBJ1-4
d_call: -
clone_size: -
v_call: TRBV5-6
cdr3_aa: CASSPTQGLGEKLFF
cdr3_nt: TGTGCCAGCAGCCCCACACAGGGTTTAGGGGAAAAACTGTTTTTT

j_call: TRBJ2-7
d_call: TRBD1
clone_size: -
v_call: TRBV9
cdr3_aa: CASSVGQGSHEQYF
cdr3_nt: TGTGCCAGCAGCGTCGGACAGGGTAGCCACGAGCAGTACTTC

j_call: TRBJ2-5
d_call: TRBD1
clone_size: once
v_call: TRBV28
cdr3_aa: CASSLGTANQETQYF
cdr3_nt: TGTGCCAGCAGTTTGGGGACAGCTAATCAAGAGACCCAGTACTTC

j_call: TRBJ2-7
d_call: TRBD2
clone_size: -
v_call: TRBV29-1
cdr3_aa: CSVEGLAQDEQYF
cdr3_nt: TGCAGCGTTGAGGGACTAGCGCAGGACGAGCAGTACTTC

j_call: TRBJ2-1
d_call: TRBD2
clone_size: -
v_call: TRBV4-3
cdr3_aa: CASSYGEGGSEQFF
cdr3_nt: TGCGCCAGCAGCTATGGGGAGGGAGGTAGTGAGCAGTTCTTC

j_call: TRBJ2-7
d_call: -
clone_size: -
v_call: TRBV6-5
cdr3_aa: CASSTDTYEQYF
cdr3_nt: TGTGCCAGCAGTACTGACACTTACGAGCAGTACTTC

j_call: TRBJ2-7
d_call: -
clone_size: -
v_call: TRBV28
cdr3_aa: CATWTPSYEQYF
cdr3_nt: TGTGCCACATGGACTCCCTCCTACGAGCAGTACTTC

j_call: TRBJ2-7
d_call: -
clone_size: -
v_call: TRBV9
cdr3_aa: CASSVGVQRNYEQYF
cdr3_nt: TGTGCCAGCAGCGTAGGGGTACAGCGGAACTACGAGCAGTACTTC

j_call: TRBJ2-7
d_call: TRBD2
clone_size: -
v_call: TRBV10-3
cdr3_aa: CAISSGTSVSYEQYF
cdr3_nt: TGTGCCATCAGTTCCGGGACTAGCGTCTCCTACGAGCAGTACTTC

j_call: TRBJ2-7
d_call: -
clone_size: -
v_call: TRBV6-5
cdr3_aa: CASRAPGEQYF
cdr3_nt: TGTGCCAGCAGAGCTCCCGGCGAGCAGTACTTC

j_call: TRBJ2-7
d_call: TRBD2
clone_size: once
v_call: TRBV27
cdr3_aa: CATGYYGTSGRDEQYF
cdr3_nt: TGTGCCACCGGATACTACGGGACTAGCGGGAGAGACGAGCAGTACTTC

j_call: TRBJ2-3
d_call: -
clone_size: -
v_call: TRBV5-6
cdr3_aa: CASSLLGAEDTQYF
cdr3_nt: TGTGCCAGCAGCTTGCTGGGGGCAGAGGATACGCAGTATTTT

j_call: TRBJ2-7
d_call: TRBD2
clone_size: few
v_call: TRBV2
cdr3_aa: CASRREVRYEQYF
cdr3_nt: TGTGCCAGCAGGCGGGAGGTAAGGTACGAGCAGTACTTC

j_call: TRBJ2-7
d_call: TRBD2
clone_size: -
v_call: TRBV11-3
cdr3_aa: CASSPPERGSYEQYF
cdr3_nt: TGTGCCAGCAGCCCCCCCGAGCGGGGATCCTACGAGCAGTACTTC

j_call: TRBJ2-3
d_call: -
clone_size: -
v_call: TRBV21-1
cdr3_aa: CARPGQVNTDTQYF
cdr3_nt: TGTGCCAGACCGGGACAGGTCAACACAGATACGCAGTATTTT

j_call: TRBJ2-1
d_call: TRBD2
clone_size: -
v_call: TRBV5-4
cdr3_aa: CASSSLAGVGNEQFF
cdr3_nt: TGTGCCAGCAGTTCCCTAGCGGGGGTGGGCAATGAGCAGTTCTTC

j_call: TRBJ1-1
d_call: -
clone_size: -
v_call: TRBV7-2
cdr3_aa: CASSSRRNTEAFF
cdr3_nt: TGTGCCAGCAGCTCCCGTAGGAACACTGAAGCTTTCTTT

j_call: TRBJ2-3
d_call: -
clone_size: -
v_call: TRBV11-2
cdr3_aa: CASSFTVGPRLTDTQYF
cdr3_nt: TGTGCCAGCAGCTTCACGGTCGGTCCCAGACTCACAGATACGCAGTATTTT

j_call: TRBJ2-4
d_call: -
clone_size: -
v_call: TRBV28
cdr3_aa: CASSFPGNKNIQYF
cdr3_nt: TGTGCCAGCAGTTTTCCGGGGAACAAAAACATTCAGTACTTC

j_call: TRBJ1-4
d_call: -
clone_size: -
v_call: TRBV3-1/TRBV3-2
cdr3_aa: CASSQVVAGVLFF
cdr3_nt: TGTGCCAGCAGCCAAGTCGTGGCAGGGGTACTGTTTTTT

j_call: TRBJ1-2
d_call: TRBD1
clone_size: few
v_call: TRBV7-2
cdr3_aa: CASSLGGSTGGDYGYTF
cdr3_nt: TGTGCCAGCAGCTTAGGGGGGTCGACAGGGGGAGACTATGGCTACACCTTC

j_call: TRBJ2-5
d_call: -
clone_size: -
v_call: TRBV19
cdr3_aa: CASSNRGQETQYF
cdr3_nt: TGTGCCAGTTCTAACCGGGGGCAAGAGACCCAGTACTTC

j_call: TRBJ2-5
d_call: TRBD2
clone_size: -
v_call: TRBV15
cdr3_aa: CATSRGGGQGQETQYF
cdr3_nt: TGTGCCACCAGCAGAGGGGGAGGGCAGGGACAAGAGACCCAGTACTTC

j_call: TRBJ2-3
d_call: -
clone_size: -
v_call: TRBV30
cdr3_aa: CAWSRPGSTDTQYF
cdr3_nt: TGTGCCTGGAGTCGCCCCGGTAGCACAGATACGCAGTATTTT

j_call: TRBJ1-4
d_call: -
clone_size: -
v_call: TRBV19
cdr3_aa: CASKQGPANEKLFF
cdr3_nt: TGTGCCAGTAAACAGGGTCCGGCTAATGAAAAACTGTTTTTT

j_call: TRBJ2-3
d_call: TRBD2
clone_size: -
v_call: TRBV7-2
cdr3_aa: CASSFSTSDTDTQYF
cdr3_nt: TGTGCCAGCAGCTTTTCTACTAGCGACACAGATACGCAGTATTTT

j_call: TRBJ1-4
d_call: -
clone_size: -
v_call: TRBV7-9
cdr3_aa: CASSPAFRTEPWNEKLFF
cdr3_nt: TGTGCCAGCAGCCCAGCCTTTCGGACAGAGCCCTGGAATGAAAAACTGTTTTTT

j_call: TRBJ2-7
d_call: -
clone_size: -
v_call: TRBV11-2
cdr3_aa: CASSSPGRGLYEQYF
cdr3_nt: TGTGCCAGCAGCTCCCCCGGCAGGGGTCTCTACGAGCAGTACTTC

j_call: TRBJ1-6
d_call: TRBD1
clone_size: -
v_call: TRBV5-4
cdr3_aa: CASSPRQGNSPLHF
cdr3_nt: TGTGCCAGCAGCCCTAGACAGGGGAATTCACCCCTCCACTTT

j_call: TRBJ2-2
d_call: -
clone_size: -
v_call: TRBV19
cdr3_aa: CASSISAGGVTTGELFF
cdr3_nt: TGTGCCAGTAGTATCTCCGCAGGAGGGGTGACCACCGGGGAGCTGTTTTTT

j_call: TRBJ1-4
d_call: -
clone_size: -
v_call: TRBV19
cdr3_aa: CASRTGHFNEKLFF
cdr3_nt: TGTGCCAGTAGAACAGGGCATTTTAATGAAAAACTGTTTTTT

j_call: TRBJ2-6
d_call: -
clone_size: -
v_call: TRBV7-3
cdr3_aa: CASSLMAVSGANVLTF
cdr3_nt: TGTGCCAGCAGCTTAATGGCGGTCTCTGGGGCCAACGTCCTGACTTTC

j_call: TRBJ2-1
d_call: -
clone_size: -
v_call: TRBV2
cdr3_aa: CASSEQSQGGNEQFF
cdr3_nt: TGTGCCAGCAGTGAGCAAAGCCAGGGAGGCAATGAGCAGTTCTTC

j_call: TRBJ2-1
d_call: TRBD2
clone_size: few
v_call: TRBV5-1
cdr3_aa: CASSFSLAVTYNEQFF
cdr3_nt: TGCGCCAGCAGTTTTAGCCTAGCGGTGACCTACAATGAGCAGTTCTTC

j_call: TRBJ1-2
d_call: TRBD1
clone_size: many
v_call: TRBV20-1
cdr3_aa: CSASPPGGLVNYGYTF
cdr3_nt: TGCAGTGCTAGTCCCCCAGGGGGCTTGGTTAACTATGGCTACACCTTC

j_call: TRBJ1-4
d_call: TRBD1
clone_size: -
v_call: TRBV2
cdr3_aa: CASDGAGGSMLEKLFF
cdr3_nt: TGTGCCAGCGATGGGGCAGGGGGCTCGATGTTGGAAAAACTGTTTTTT